These 19 T cell receptor beta chains came from one sample sequenced in a study of OX40 agonist ivuxolimab in advanced cancers. Clones were sequenced by immunoSEQ multiplex PCR, and TCRdb holds only the in-frame ones, with some missing. Here the sample spans 20,000 to 25,000 clones, approximately 91% being singletons. Material: CD4+ or CD8+ T cells sorted from blood, obtained in a trial of the OX40 agonist ivuxolimab. These receptors all come from an adult with an advanced solid tumor such as melanoma, head and neck, liver or kidney cancer.

V gene TRBV11-3 combines with J gene TRBJ1-2; possibly TRBD1 for D (6 bases). The CDR3 covers 16 residues. The germline V gene encodes CDR1 SGHNT and CDR2 YENEEA. Trimming cost V 0 bases and J 4 bases, with 15 bases left between them. CDR3 protein: CASSLDLGGAGYGYTF. The CDR3 nucleotides read TGTGCCAGCAGCTTAGATCTCGGGGGCGCGGGCTATGGCTACACCTTC.

The chain uses TRBV2 and TRBJ2-7; 7 nucleotides line up with TRBD2. The CDR3 is 13 amino acids. The junction had 3 bases not matched to a gene; V was cut back by 4 bases and J by 3 bases. Germline loops: CDR1 SNHLY, CDR2 FYNNEI. The CDR3 nucleotides are TGTGCCAGCAGTGGCGGGGGTAACTACGAGCAGTACTTC. The encoded protein is CASSGGGNYEQYF.

The chain combines TRBV4-1 with TRBJ2-3; 11 bases line up with TRBD1. J was trimmed by 5 bases and V by 4 bases; bases with no gene match: 8. Germline CDR1 and CDR2: MGHRA and YSYEKL. The CDR3 has 16 residues. The DNA of the CDR3 is TGCGCCAGCAGCCTCCTCGCCGGGACAGGGGGAGATACGCAGTATTTT. Protein sequence: CASSLLAGTGGDTQYF.

V gene TRBV9 combines with J gene TRBJ2-1; D not resolved. The germline CDR1 and CDR2 sequences are SGDLS and YYNGEE. Trimming pared 0 bases from V and 9 bases from J, leaving 10 bases between. The CDR3 contains 13 residues. This CDR3 is CASSVEGLGEQFF. CDR3 nucleotides: TGTGCCAGCAGCGTAGAAGGGCTCGGTGAGCAGTTCTTC.

The V gene is TRBV30, the J gene TRBJ2-7; D unclear. The CDR3 runs 12 residues. Trimming removed 0 bases at V and 7 bases at J, with 10 bases between. Per germline, CDR1 GTSNPN and CDR2 SVGIG (reference sequence). The CDR3 sequence: CAWSVLPLEQYF. The CDR3 DNA reads as TGTGCCTGGAGTGTACTACCGCTGGAGCAGTACTTC.

The chain combines TRBV5-6 with TRBJ2-5; the D call may be TRBD1 or TRBD2 (5 bases each). Germline V gene data show CDR1 as SGHDT and CDR2 as YYEEEE. V lost 8 bases, J lost 1 base, and 12 bases lay in between. CDR3 size: 13 residues. DNA of the CDR3: TGTGCCAGTTACCTCGGGGCCCAAGAGACCCAGTACTTC. This encodes CASYLGAQETQYF.

The chain employs TRBV28 and TRBJ1-1; D possibly corresponds to TRBD1 (5 bases). Trimming removed 5 bases from V and 5 bases from J, with 15 bases in between. CDR1 is MDHEN and CDR2 is SYDVKM in the germline V gene. The CDR3 runs to 14 residues. The CDR3 loop reads CASSGGALKTEAFF. CDR3 bases: TGTGCCAGCAGTGGAGGGGCCTTAAAGACTGAAGCTTTCTTT.

This clone was observed a few times. This chain connects TRBV7-2 to TRBJ2-2, with TRBD2 identical over 12 bases. V lost 1 base and J lost 5; bases outside the gene matches: 5. The germline V gene encodes CDR1 SGHTA and CDR2 FQGNSA. CDR3 length: 17 residues. The CDR3: CASSLVLLAGGTGELFF. CDR3 coding DNA: TGTGCCAGCAGCTTAGTATTGCTAGCGGGAGGGACCGGGGAGCTGTTTTTT. Combining the CDR3 with reference TRBV7-2 and TRBJ2-2 gives the whole variable domain GAGVSQSPSNKVTEKGKDVELRCDPISGHTALYWYRQSLGQGLEFLIYFQGNSAPDKSGLPSDRFSAERTGGSVSTLTIQRTQQEDSAVYLCASSLVLLAGGTGELFFGEGSRLTVL.

This chain links TRBV5-6 with TRBJ2-2; 10 nucleotides align to TRBD2. The V gene's germline CDR1 is SGHDT and CDR2 YYEEEE. The J segment lost 3 bases and the V segment lost 4 bases, leaving 12 bases of the junction unmatched. This CDR3 is built from 18 residues. The CDR3 DNA reads as TGTGCCAGCAGCCCACAAGGGCTAGCGGGAGATCACACCGGGGAGCTGTTTTTT. This translates into CASSPQGLAGDHTGELFF.

The J gene is TRBJ2-1, the V gene TRBV4-1; D unresolved. Germline V gene lookup returns CDR1 MGHRA and CDR2 YSYEKL. Trimming took 4 bases from V and 7 from J, leaving 17 bases between them. The CDR3 length is 15 residues. CDR3 protein: CASSRLELGQNEQFF. The CDR3 DNA sequence: TGCGCCAGCAGCCGGCTAGAGTTAGGTCAAAATGAGCAGTTCTTC.

This clone has a single count. The chain couples TRBV27 to TRBJ2-7; perhaps TRBD2 as D (5 bases). Germline-derived CDR1 and CDR2 are MNHEY and SMNVEV (reference sequence). The V and J ends lost 5 bases and 7 bases respectively, with 15 bases between them. The CDR3 has 13 residues. The CDR3 spells CASSRGNGVEQYF. CDR3 DNA sequence: TGTGCCAGCAGTAGAGGGAACGGCGTGGAGCAGTACTTC.

In DNA form, the CDR3 reads TGTGCCAGCAGTTACACCCCAGTAGAACGAACTGAAGCTTTCTTT. It encodes CASSYTPVERTEAFF. The rearrangement uses TRBV6-5 and TRBJ1-1; D unresolved. The ends were cut back, 2 bases at V and 5 bases at J, with 15 bases in the middle. CDR3 length equals 15 residues. Per germline, CDR1 MNHEY and CDR2 SVGAGI.

V and J are TRBV5-6 and TRBJ2-5; D is possibly TRBD1 or TRBD2 (6 bases each). Germline CDR1 and CDR2: SGHDT and YYEEEE. The CDR3 totals 13 residues. V gave up 6 bases and J gave up 5 bases, with 14 bases separating them. CDR3 region: CASIEGGAETQYF. In DNA, the CDR3 is TGTGCCAGCATCGAGGGGGGAGCTGAGACCCAGTACTTC.

V gene TRBV6-1 combines with J gene TRBJ1-2; weak D call: TRBD1 (5 bases). The germline V gene encodes CDR1 MNHNS and CDR2 SASEGT. V was cut by 1 base and J by 6 bases, with 9 bases left in between. CDR3 length equals 13 residues. CDR3 region: CASSEVRGDGYTF. CDR3 nucleotide sequence: TGTGCCAGCAGTGAAGTAAGGGGCGATGGCTACACCTTC.

V usage is TRBV10-2 and J usage is TRBJ2-3, with D perhaps TRBD1 or TRBD2 (5 bases each). Trimming cost V 1 base and J 3 bases, with 11 bases left between them. In germline, CDR1 is WSHSY, CDR2 SAAADI. There are 15 residues in the CDR3. The CDR3 spells CASSEYTRTTDTQYF. The CDR3 DNA sequence: TGCGCCAGCAGTGAGTATACTAGGACAACAGATACGCAGTATTTT.

The chain employs TRBV10-2 and TRBJ2-7; 9 bases are a match to TRBD2. Germline CDR1 is WSHSY and CDR2 is SAAADI. V gave up 7 bases and J gave up 4 bases; unmatched junction bases: 2. The CDR3 totals 12 residues. CDR3 coding DNA: TGCGCCAGCAAGACTAGCGGATACGAGCAGTACTTC. It codes for CASKTSGYEQYF.

This clone was detected only once. The chain couples TRBV11-3 to TRBJ2-7; D perhaps matches TRBD2 (5 bases). Trimming cost V 8 bases and J 0 bases, with 14 bases left between them. Germline CDR1 SGHNT, CDR2 YENEEA. This CDR3 region has 14 residues. The CDR3 spells CASSSKADSYEQYF. For the CDR3, the DNA is TGTGCCAGCTCCTCAAAAGCGGACTCCTACGAGCAGTACTTC.

V usage is TRBV19 and J usage is TRBJ1-6; possibly TRBD1 for D (5 bases). With 4 bases removed from V and 5 bases from J, the gap between germline ends came to 12 bases. The length of the CDR3 is 15 residues. Germline V gives CDR1 LNHDA, CDR2 SQIVND (reference sequence). The DNA for the CDR3 is TGTGCCAGTAGTAGGGCCCTGGACAATAATTCACCCCTCCACTTT. This codes for CASSRALDNNSPLHF.

The chain recombines TRBV5-1 with TRBJ2-1; 13 bases map to TRBD2. V lost 4 bases to trimming and J lost 6 bases; unmatched junction nucleotides: 10. The CDR3 runs to 17 residues. From germline, CDR1 is SGHRS and CDR2 YFSETQ. For the CDR3, the DNA is TGCGCCAGCAGCCCAGTACCCGGACTAGCGGGAGCCAATGAGCAGTTCTTC. Amino acid sequence: CASSPVPGLAGANEQFF. The variable domain in full, completed from reference TRBV5-1 and TRBJ2-1, reads KAGVTQTPRYLIKTRGQQVTLSCSPISGHRSVSWYQQTPGQGLQFLFEYFSETQRNKGNFPGRFSGRQFSNSRSEMNVSTLELGDSALYLCASSPVPGLAGANEQFFGPGTRLTVL.